The rows below give T cell receptor beta chains drawn from one sample of a study of spatial heterogeneity in lung cancer. Each CDR3 protein gets one entry after TCRdb re-called the 5' RACE reads with MiXCR. The table has about 61,000 distinct CDR3 sequences, about 5.9% seen once. The specimen was PBMCs, collected at surgery. The receptors derive from a female donor with early-stage non-small cell lung cancer. CDR3s include the opening cysteine and the closing phenylalanine or tryptophan. A D gene is named only where the DNA matches it firmly. Clone size appears in some rows only: once, few, many, or a class for an expanded clone.

v_call	j_call	clone_size	d_call	cdr3_nt	cdr3_aa
TRBV28	TRBJ1-5	many	NA	TGTGCCAGCAGTTTATACCCGGGAGATAGCAATCAGCCCCAGCATTTT	CASSLYPGDSNQPQHF
TRBV7-9	TRBJ2-2	few	NA	TGTGCCAGCAGCTCGCGGACAGACACCGGGGAGCTGTTTTTT	CASSSRTDTGELFF
TRBV24-1	TRBJ2-1	many	TRBD2	TGTGCCACCAGTGATTACCCTAGCGGAAAAGCCAATGAGCAGTTCTTC	CATSDYPSGKANEQFF
TRBV7-2	TRBJ2-2	NA	NA	TGTGCCAGCAGCCCCGGGACTTTTCCTTTGTCCGGGGAGCTGTTTTTT	CASSPGTFPLSGELFF
TRBV12-3/TRBV12-4	TRBJ2-3	NA	TRBD2	TGTGCCAGCAGTTTAAGGGCTAGCGGGGGGAGCGCGGGGTATTTT	CASSLRASGGSAGYF
TRBV6-5	TRBJ1-2	many	TRBD1	TGTGCCAGCAGCCGGACAGGGGGCAGTTATGGCTACACCTTC	CASSRTGGSYGYTF
TRBV11-3	TRBJ1-4	NA	NA	TGTGCCAGCACTGGAGGGGAGAATGAAAAACTGTTTTTT	CASTGGENEKLFF
TRBV12-3/TRBV12-4	TRBJ1-2	few	NA	TGTGCCAGCAGTTCGCATGGGAGTGGGTGGAGTGGTGGCTACACCTTC	CASSSHGSGWSGGYTF
TRBV28	TRBJ2-4	many	NA	TGTGCCAGCAGTTTATTCCAGGGAACTGGGGACATTCAGTACTTC	CASSLFQGTGDIQYF
TRBV20-1	TRBJ2-1	many	NA	TGCAGTGCTCGTAGGGACGGGAGCTCCTACAATGAGCAGTTCTTC	CSARRDGSSYNEQFF
TRBV7-9	TRBJ1-1	NA	NA	TGTGCCAGCAGCGCTATCCTTCGGGGCACTGAAGCTTTCTTT	CASSAILRGTEAFF
TRBV5-1	TRBJ2-1	few	NA	TGCGCCAGCAGCTTGGGGGGGACCCTAGGGTATAGTGAGCAGTTCTTC	CASSLGGTLGYSEQFF
TRBV5-1	TRBJ1-3	NA	NA	TGCGCCAGCAGCTTTTTAGACAGACCAAGCTCTGGAAACACCATATATTTT	CASSFLDRPSSGNTIYF
TRBV21-1	TRBJ1-5	few	NA	TGCAACGAGTCGGATAGCAATCAGCCCCAGCATTTT	CNESDSNQPQHF
TRBV20-1	TRBJ2-3	many	NA	TGCAGTGCTAGCGGAGGCACAGATACGCAGTATTTT	CSASGGTDTQYF
TRBV9	TRBJ1-3	many	NA	TGTGCCAGCAGCGAACAGGGAAACACCATATATTTT	CASSEQGNTIYF
TRBV6-5	TRBJ2-2	many	NA	TGTGCCAGCACCGCAGGGGACGGGGAGCTGTTTTTT	CASTAGDGELFF
TRBV2	TRBJ2-3	many	NA	TGTGCCAGCGGGGGGGCGTCTTATACGCAGTATTTT	CASGGASYTQYF
TRBV5-1	TRBJ1-2	many	NA	TGCGCCAGCAGCTTTCCAGACCCCTATGAAGGCTACACCTTC	CASSFPDPYEGYTF
TRBV5-6	TRBJ2-6	many	NA	TGTGCCAGCAGTACGGGGCCCAGAAGCGACTTTCGCTCTGGGGCCAACGTCCTGACTTTC	CASSTGPRSDFRSGANVLTF
TRBV6-6	TRBJ1-5	many	NA	TGTGCCAGCAGCGTGGGGGCAGGCAATCAGCCCCAGCATTTT	CASSVGAGNQPQHF
TRBV3-1	TRBJ2-3	many	TRBD1	TGTGCCAGCAGCCAAACAGGGGGCACAGATACGCAGTATTTT	CASSQTGGTDTQYF
TRBV19	TRBJ1-1	few	NA	TGTGCCAGTAGTATGAAGGGGGACACTGAAGCTTTCTTT	CASSMKGDTEAFF
TRBV29-1	TRBJ1-4	NA	NA	TGCAGCGTTAAAGGGGTAGGGAATGAAAAACTGTTTTTT	CSVKGVGNEKLFF
TRBV9	TRBJ2-3	NA	TRBD2	TGTGCCAGCAGCACCGGACTAGCGGGGGGGCGGGGCACAGATACGCAGTATTTT	CASSTGLAGGRGTDTQYF
TRBV2	TRBJ1-1	many	NA	TGTGCCAGCACCGATGGGGAAGCTTTCTTT	CASTDGEAFF
TRBV6-5	TRBJ1-5	many	TRBD1	TGTGCCAGCAGTCCAGGACAGGGCCATCAGCCCCAGCATTTT	CASSPGQGHQPQHF
TRBV29-1	TRBJ2-2	many	TRBD1	TGCAGCGCTACCGACAGGGGAGAGACCGGGGAGCTGTTTTTT	CSATDRGETGELFF
TRBV7-2	TRBJ2-1	many	TRBD1	TGTGCCAGCAGCTTAGGCAGGGGGCGCGATGAGCAGTTCTTC	CASSLGRGRDEQFF
TRBV5-1	TRBJ1-2	NA	NA	TGCGCCAGCAGCTTGGGACCGTCTGACTATGGCTACACCTTC	CASSLGPSDYGYTF
TRBV7-9	TRBJ2-2	many	NA	TGTGCCAGCAGCTCGCCGGAAGGGGTCATCACCGGGGAGCTGTTTTTT	CASSSPEGVITGELFF
TRBV5-1	TRBJ1-2	many	NA	TGCGCCAGCAGCTTGGAGGGGCCTTTGAACTATGGCTACACCTTC	CASSLEGPLNYGYTF
TRBV12-3/TRBV12-4	TRBJ2-3	few	NA	TGTGCCAGCAGTTTCAGGACAGGGATGCTAGCGGGTCGCTCCTCTAGCACAGATACGCAGTATTTT	CASSFRTGMLAGRSSSTDTQYF
TRBV5-1	TRBJ2-3	few	TRBD2	TGCGCCAGCAGCTTAGCGGGAGTTACAGATACGCAGTATTTT	CASSLAGVTDTQYF
TRBV12-3/TRBV12-4	TRBJ2-7	many	NA	TGTGCCAGCAGCCTTATCCTAGAGGACGAGCAGTACTTC	CASSLILEDEQYF
TRBV6-1	TRBJ2-7	NA	TRBD1	TGTGCCAGCAGTGATCATTGGGACAGGTCCTACGAGCAGTACTTC	CASSDHWDRSYEQYF
TRBV5-4	TRBJ2-2	NA	TRBD1	TGTGCCAGCAGCACCCGGGACAGGGCCACCGGGGAGCTGTTTTTT	CASSTRDRATGELFF
TRBV29-1	TRBJ2-1	many	TRBD2	TGCAGCGTTGCAGCCACTAGCGGGAGTTACAATGAGCAGTTCTTC	CSVAATSGSYNEQFF
TRBV9	TRBJ2-2	NA	NA	TGTGCCAGCTCGGCCGCCGGGGAGCTGTTTTTT	CASSAAGELFF
TRBV11-1	TRBJ2-7	many	NA	TGTGCCAGCAGCGCTGGGGGCCCCCCTAAGGAGCAGTACTTC	CASSAGGPPKEQYF
TRBV5-6	TRBJ2-1	many	NA	TGTGCCAGCAGTCTAGGGCCCGAAGGTATCAATGAGCAGTTCTTC	CASSLGPEGINEQFF
TRBV2	TRBJ2-5	few	NA	TGTGCCAGCAGTGAACCCTGGGAGACCCAGTACTTC	CASSEPWETQYF
TRBV7-3	TRBJ2-1	NA	TRBD2	TGTGCCAGCAGCTCACCGGGACTAGCATGGCAGTTCTTC	CASSSPGLAWQFF
TRBV7-2	TRBJ2-3	NA	TRBD2	TGTGCCAGCAGCCCCAGACTAGCGGGGTGGGGGGATACGCAGTATTTT	CASSPRLAGWGDTQYF
TRBV7-2	TRBJ2-2	few	TRBD1	TGTGCCAGCAGCTTAACAGGGGCGAACACCGGGGAGCTGTTTTTT	CASSLTGANTGELFF
TRBV5-1	TRBJ2-7	many	TRBD1	TGCGCCAGCAGCCCACGACAGGGGGCTACCTACGAGCAGTACTTC	CASSPRQGATYEQYF
TRBV5-5	TRBJ1-6	many	NA	TGTGCCAGCATGAAAGGGGATAATTCACCCCTCCACTTT	CASMKGDNSPLHF
TRBV5-1	TRBJ2-3	many	TRBD2	TGCGCCAGCAGCTTGGACGGAACTAGCGGGGGCACAGATACGCAGTATTTT	CASSLDGTSGGTDTQYF